This TCR beta chain stems from a study of metastatic and nonmetastatic thyroid tumors. Whole-study context: Both malignant and benign thyroid patients supplied peripheral blood and tumor or nodule tissue samples, across which the repertoires of these patients were then compared.

TCRdb re-called the PCR reads through MiXCR. The sample lists about 31,000 clones, about 18% seen once, with about 10% in the top ten. No treatment of any kind had been given to any patient before thyroid surgery. Germline CDR1 and CDR2: ENHRY and SYGVKD. The CDR3 runs to 14 residues. With V trimmed by 1 base and J by 6 bases, 5 bases remained unmatched. This clone was picked up many times. Material for sequencing was blood. The sequence derives from a female donor with papillary thyroid cancer or a benign thyroid nodule (not recorded which). Some clones in this sample may be carry-over from other donors' samples. V usage is TRBV10-3 and J usage is TRBJ1-2; 7 bases fit TRBD1. The CDR3 loop is CAISEFAGGDGYTF. CDR3 DNA: TGTGCCATCAGTGAGTTCGCAGGGGGAGATGGCTACACCTTC.